These T cell receptor beta chains were read from a single sample in a study of blood T cell repertoires in COVID-19. Using immunoSEQ multiplex PCR, the repertoire was profiled, and TCRdb retains in-frame clones only, with some absent. The table has over 200,000 clones, roughly 90% seen once. Sequenced material: PBMCs or T cells enriched from blood (not recorded which). The source of these receptors is a young man with acute COVID-19. The CDR3 runs from the conserved cysteine through the conserved F or W. The D gene is left open where the match is weak. Size values are once, few and many counts, or a class for expanded clones, and some rows have none.

cdr3_nt: TGTGCCAGCAGCCCGTGGACAGGGACCTACGAGCAGTACTTC
cdr3_aa: CASSPWTGTYEQYF
clone_size: .
d_call: TRBD1
j_call: TRBJ2-7
v_call: TRBV5-6

cdr3_nt: TGTGCCAGCACCCCATTAGGCGGGACAGGGGGGACTGAAGCTTTCTTT
cdr3_aa: CASTPLGGTGGTEAFF
clone_size: .
d_call: TRBD1
j_call: TRBJ1-1
v_call: TRBV9

cdr3_nt: TGTGCCAGCACCGATCGACAGGGAGCCTATGGCTACACCTTC
cdr3_aa: CASTDRQGAYGYTF
clone_size: .
d_call: TRBD1
j_call: TRBJ1-2
v_call: TRBV7-9

cdr3_nt: TGTGCCAGCAGTTTAGGTGGAATGGGCATAGTTGGGAATGAGCAGTTCTTC
cdr3_aa: CASSLGGMGIVGNEQFF
clone_size: .
d_call: .
j_call: TRBJ2-1
v_call: TRBV28

cdr3_nt: TGTGCCAGCAGCAAAGCCGCTCCCCGGGGAGACAGGCAGTATCAGCCCCAGCATTTT
cdr3_aa: CASSKAAPRGDRQYQPQHF
clone_size: .
d_call: .
j_call: TRBJ1-5
v_call: TRBV21-1

cdr3_nt: TGTGCCAGCAGACAGGGCGGCAATCAGCCCCAGCATTTT
cdr3_aa: CASRQGGNQPQHF
clone_size: .
d_call: .
j_call: TRBJ1-5
v_call: TRBV27

cdr3_nt: TGTGCCAGCAGTGAAGCGCAAAGCGGGAACGACGAGCAGTACTTC
cdr3_aa: CASSEAQSGNDEQYF
clone_size: .
d_call: TRBD2
j_call: TRBJ2-7
v_call: TRBV6-1

cdr3_nt: TGCAGCGTTCTCCTCGGGCACGGAGGGAGATACAATGAGCAGTTCTTC
cdr3_aa: CSVLLGHGGRYNEQFF
clone_size: .
d_call: .
j_call: TRBJ2-1
v_call: TRBV29-1

cdr3_nt: TGTGCCAGCGGGGCTAGCGGGGTATACGAGCAGTACTTC
cdr3_aa: CASGASGVYEQYF
clone_size: .
d_call: TRBD2
j_call: TRBJ2-7
v_call: TRBV28

cdr3_nt: TGTGCCAGCAGCGTAGGCGACAGGCCTTCCTACAATGAGCAGTTCTTC
cdr3_aa: CASSVGDRPSYNEQFF
clone_size: .
d_call: .
j_call: TRBJ2-1
v_call: TRBV7-8

cdr3_nt: TGTGCCAGCAGCTCCCGAAGGGGTTTAAGGGAGACCCAGTACTTC
cdr3_aa: CASSSRRGLRETQYF
clone_size: .
d_call: .
j_call: TRBJ2-5
v_call: TRBV5-6

cdr3_nt: TGCGCCAGCAGCTTGGTTGCGGGAGTTCAAGAGACCCAGTACTTC
cdr3_aa: CASSLVAGVQETQYF
clone_size: .
d_call: TRBD2
j_call: TRBJ2-5
v_call: TRBV5-1

cdr3_nt: TGCGCCAGCAGCCAATCCCCCCGATCCGGGGGCTATGGCTACACCTTC
cdr3_aa: CASSQSPRSGGYGYTF
clone_size: .
d_call: .
j_call: TRBJ1-2
v_call: TRBV4-1

cdr3_nt: TGTGCCAGCAGCAAAGGGCCAGCGGGATACAATGAGCAGTTCTTC
cdr3_aa: CASSKGPAGYNEQFF
clone_size: .
d_call: .
j_call: TRBJ2-1
v_call: TRBV21-1

cdr3_nt: TGTGCCAGCAGTCCCTATGACAGGGTTGACTTTGCAACTAATGAAAAACTGTTTTTT
cdr3_aa: CASSPYDRVDFATNEKLFF
clone_size: .
d_call: TRBD1
j_call: TRBJ1-4
v_call: TRBV6-6

cdr3_nt: TGTGCCAGCAGCCCTGGGGGGGGGCATCTCTCCTACGAGCAGTACTTC
cdr3_aa: CASSPGGGHLSYEQYF
clone_size: .
d_call: .
j_call: TRBJ2-7
v_call: TRBV5-4

cdr3_nt: TGCGCCAGCAGCTTGGGGGGTTGGCTAGCGGGTCCCTACGAGCAGTACTTC
cdr3_aa: CASSLGGWLAGPYEQYF
clone_size: .
d_call: TRBD2
j_call: TRBJ2-7
v_call: TRBV5-1

cdr3_nt: TGTGCCACACAGGGTGACCTGGGGAAACTGTTTTTT
cdr3_aa: CATQGDLGKLFF
clone_size: .
d_call: .
j_call: TRBJ1-4
v_call: TRBV19

cdr3_nt: TGTGCCAGCAGCGCTCTACAGGGTTTAGTTGACAATGAGCAGTTCTTC
cdr3_aa: CASSALQGLVDNEQFF
clone_size: .
d_call: .
j_call: TRBJ2-1
v_call: TRBV21-1

cdr3_nt: TGTGCCAGCAGCTTAGATCGGGGGGAGACCCAGTACTTC
cdr3_aa: CASSLDRGETQYF
clone_size: .
d_call: .
j_call: TRBJ2-5
v_call: TRBV7-6

cdr3_nt: TGTGCCTCGGGACCGGGACAGGGGAACACTGAAGCTTTCTTT
cdr3_aa: CASGPGQGNTEAFF
clone_size: .
d_call: TRBD1
j_call: TRBJ1-1
v_call: TRBV5-5

cdr3_nt: TGTGCCAGCAGCTTAACAGAATCCTACGAGCAGTACTTC
cdr3_aa: CASSLTESYEQYF
clone_size: .
d_call: .
j_call: TRBJ2-7
v_call: TRBV7-9

cdr3_nt: TGTGCCTGGAGCTCCAATTCACCCCTCCACTTT
cdr3_aa: CAWSSNSPLHF
clone_size: .
d_call: .
j_call: TRBJ1-6
v_call: TRBV30

cdr3_nt: TGTGCCAGCAGCTTAGAGGGGAGGGAAGATACGCAGTATTTT
cdr3_aa: CASSLEGREDTQYF
clone_size: .
d_call: TRBD2
j_call: TRBJ2-3
v_call: TRBV7-9

cdr3_nt: TGTGCCAGCTCACCAGATTTCCCGGGAGCCTCTGGAAACACCATATATTTT
cdr3_aa: CASSPDFPGASGNTIYF
clone_size: .
d_call: .
j_call: TRBJ1-3
v_call: TRBV18

cdr3_nt: TGTGCCAGCAGTGGACAGCTTAGCACAGATACGCAGTATTTT
cdr3_aa: CASSGQLSTDTQYF
clone_size: .
d_call: .
j_call: TRBJ2-3
v_call: TRBV9

cdr3_nt: TGTGCCAGCAGTCCACGGACGAGGGATGAAAAACTGTTTTTT
cdr3_aa: CASSPRTRDEKLFF
clone_size: .
d_call: .
j_call: TRBJ1-4
v_call: TRBV27

cdr3_nt: TGCAGCGGATATTCCGGGGAACGGGAAGGCTACACCTTC
cdr3_aa: CSGYSGEREGYTF
clone_size: once
d_call: .
j_call: TRBJ1-2
v_call: TRBV29-1

cdr3_nt: TGTGCCAGCAGTGAAGTTAGGGGGACTAGCGGGAATACTGACTTC
cdr3_aa: CASSEVRGTSGNTDF
clone_size: .
d_call: TRBD2
j_call: TRBJ2-7
v_call: TRBV2

cdr3_nt: TGTGCCTGGAGTGTATCACGGGGAGACTACGAGCAGTACTTC
cdr3_aa: CAWSVSRGDYEQYF
clone_size: .
d_call: .
j_call: TRBJ2-7
v_call: TRBV30

cdr3_nt: TGTGCCAGCAGTGATTACATGGGCACAGATACGCAGTATTTT
cdr3_aa: CASSDYMGTDTQYF
clone_size: .
d_call: .
j_call: TRBJ2-3
v_call: TRBV2

cdr3_nt: TGCGCCAGCAGCCAAGATCGGCTAGCGGGGATAGTGGATACGCAGTATTTT
cdr3_aa: CASSQDRLAGIVDTQYF
clone_size: .
d_call: TRBD2
j_call: TRBJ2-3
v_call: TRBV4-3

cdr3_nt: TGTGCCAGTAGTATAGAGGAGGGGTTCGCCGAAGCTTTCTTT
cdr3_aa: CASSIEEGFAEAFF
clone_size: .
d_call: .
j_call: TRBJ1-1
v_call: TRBV19

cdr3_nt: TGCGCCAGCAGCTTGACCCTTAGCACTGAAGCTTTCTTT
cdr3_aa: CASSLTLSTEAFF
clone_size: .
d_call: .
j_call: TRBJ1-1
v_call: TRBV5-1

cdr3_nt: TGTGCCAGTACCCGGACAGGGTTGGACAATGAGCAGTTCTTC
cdr3_aa: CASTRTGLDNEQFF
clone_size: .
d_call: TRBD1
j_call: TRBJ2-1
v_call: TRBV19

cdr3_nt: TGTGCCAGCAGCCTGACCGGGACAGGGATTAGTCACGAGCAGTACTTC
cdr3_aa: CASSLTGTGISHEQYF
clone_size: .
d_call: TRBD1
j_call: TRBJ2-7
v_call: TRBV28

cdr3_nt: TGTGCCAGCAGCCAAGAAACGGATCAGCCCCAGCATTTT
cdr3_aa: CASSQETDQPQHF
clone_size: .
d_call: .
j_call: TRBJ1-5
v_call: TRBV4-2

cdr3_nt: TGTGCCAGCAGCTCGGCGACAGGGACTGAAGCTTTCTTT
cdr3_aa: CASSSATGTEAFF
clone_size: .
d_call: TRBD1
j_call: TRBJ1-1
v_call: TRBV7-2

cdr3_nt: TGTGCCAGCAGTGAAGAGGACGATAACCAGGGGGACTATGGCTACACCTTC
cdr3_aa: CASSEEDDNQGDYGYTF
clone_size: .
d_call: TRBD1
j_call: TRBJ1-2
v_call: TRBV6-1